This T cell receptor beta chain was sequenced during a study of blood T cell repertoires in COVID-19 (dated by TCRdb to about 2020). With respect to the entire study: Samples from collaborators originated in the United States, Italy and Spain and spanned both the acute and convalescent phases of COVID-19. The prospective study material was composed of cDNA or gDNA derived from T cells, B-cell-depleted T cells, or PBMCs. The dataset comprised deeply sampled blood TCRbeta repertoires from subjects exposed to, actively infected with, or recovered from COVID-19. The repertoires were made available in a free public database intended to serve as a resource for research on the immune response to SARS-CoV-2. Samples came from the ongoing ImmuneRACE study (first 160 participants) plus 1,254 subjects from 6 global collaborators. The sample metadata nearly always contained a de-identified subject ID, COVID-19 status, age in years and sex. Where HLA class I and class II types were available, the types were taken from metadata supplied by the sample provider, not from assay-based typing. What the work shows at the level of the full study, not this receptor alone: How much clinical and demographic metadata was included differed by source and by participant, and the metadata was provided uncurated.

Comment on this clone: This clone's antigen is unknown. Base qualities are not at hand, and no much larger clone is one base apart.

TCRbeta CDR3 regions were amplified from genomic DNA using the immunoSEQ Assay, a bias-controlled multiplex PCR. From the authors' description of their analysis: The number of nucleated cells in each sample was estimated from the amplification of reference gene primers within the assay. To quantify the absolute abundance of each unique TCRbeta CDR3 rearrangement, sequence reads were collapsed and filtered. For each sample, productive Simpson clonality was calculated as the square root of Simpson's diversity index over productive rearrangements. The source is immuneACCESS, and TCRdb retained only in-frame sequences with V and J called. Part of the clones is not carried over; for the studies checked, unresolved V genes explain less than half of this, and the remainder is unexplained. V and J calls and clone size are those listed in that table; D and trimming were worked out from the DNA. The sample records some 230,000 clones, 70% to 85% of which are singletons. The biggest ten clones account for around 16% of the sample.

Deletion took 3 bases off V and 0 bases off J, with a span of 18 bases between the germline ends. The CDR3 contains 18 residues, cysteine and phenylalanine counted. CDR3 DNA is the only sequence kept; it has 54 bases, read in frame from the first base. Via the germline V gene, CDR1 is LGHNA and CDR2 YNFKEQ. Participants in the prospective study were aged 18 to 89 years, lived in about two dozen United States geographic areas, and enrolled through a virtual design. Cohort assignment in the prospective study relied on participant-reported clinical history from a screening survey and a study questionnaire. Recovered participants in ImmuneRACE Cohort 3 were defined by two consecutive negative NP/OP PCR tests, clearance by a healthcare professional, or resolution of symptoms. Each participant in the prospective study had whole blood, serum and a nasopharyngeal or oropharyngeal swab collected by mobile phlebotomists. Additional blood draws and questionnaires over an approximately 2-month period could optionally be provided by prospective study participants. Blood samples from the prospective study were shipped frozen or at room temperature prior to DNA extraction.

The sequence was obtained from a middle-aged man who had recovered from COVID-19. The source material was PBMCs or T cells enriched from blood (not recorded which). The receptor chain draws on TRBV4-2 and TRBJ1-3; TRBD1 might be the D gene, on 6 matching bases. The CDR3 in this case is CASSHRGKDSISGNTIYF. The DNA sequence follows: TGTGCCAGCAGCCACCGAGGTAAGGACAGCATCTCTGGAAACACCATATATTTT.